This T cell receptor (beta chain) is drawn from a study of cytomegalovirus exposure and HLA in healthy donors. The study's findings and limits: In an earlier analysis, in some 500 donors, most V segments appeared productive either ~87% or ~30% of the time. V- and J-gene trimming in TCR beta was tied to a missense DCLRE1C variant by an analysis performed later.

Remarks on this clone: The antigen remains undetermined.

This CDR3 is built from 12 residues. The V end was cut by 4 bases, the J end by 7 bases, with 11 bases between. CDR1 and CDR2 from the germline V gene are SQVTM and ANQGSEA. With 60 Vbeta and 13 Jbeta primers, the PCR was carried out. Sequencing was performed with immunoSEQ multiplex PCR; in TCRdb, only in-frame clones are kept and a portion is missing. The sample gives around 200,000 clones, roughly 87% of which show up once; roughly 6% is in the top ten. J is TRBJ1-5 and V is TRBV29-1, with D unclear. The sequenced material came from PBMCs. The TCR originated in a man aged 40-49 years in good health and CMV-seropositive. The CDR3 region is CSVVVGGQPQHF. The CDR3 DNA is TGCAGCGTTGTAGTGGGAGGCCAGCCCCAGCATTTT.